These 20 T cell receptor beta chains share one sample of origin, sequenced in a study of blood T cell repertoires in COVID-19. Here immunoSEQ multiplex PCR was the method, and the copy in TCRdb shows in-frame clones only, minus some. The sample holds 45,000 or so clones, roughly four fifths seen once. The sequenced sample consisted of peripheral blood. Receptor source: a human donor in a cohort sampled during active COVID-19.

The chain is built from TRBV7-2 and TRBJ2-3, with D possibly matching TRBD2 (6 bases). V was clipped by 0 bases and J by 0 bases, with 13 bases between them. Germline loops: CDR1 SGHTA, CDR2 FQGNSA. The CDR3 runs 17 residues. CDR3 protein: CASSLAVGRGSTDTQYF. CDR3 in DNA: TGTGCCAGCAGCTTAGCGGTCGGGCGGGGAAGCACAGATACGCAGTATTTT.

CDR3 in amino acids: CASSQVVGQRYEQYF. In nucleotides, the CDR3 is TGTGCCAGCAGCCAAGTAGTGGGACAGCGTTACGAGCAGTACTTC. The chain combines TRBV4-2 with TRBJ2-7; TRBD1 matches at 7 bases. The CDR3 extends over 15 amino acids. J was trimmed by 4 bases and V by 1 base; bases with no gene match: 7. CDR1 is LGHNA, CDR2 YNFKEQ, per germline.

The chain joins TRBV11-3 to TRBJ2-7; TRBD2 might be the D (6 bases). Trimming stripped 6 bases from V and 0 bases from J, with 12 bases between. From germline, CDR1 is SGHNT and CDR2 YENEEA. The CDR3 runs 14 residues. The DNA for the CDR3 is TGTGCCAGCAGAGAACGGACTAACTCCTACGAGCAGTACTTC. Translation gives CASRERTNSYEQYF. Variable domain in full (rest from reference TRBV11-3 and TRBJ2-7): EAGVVQSPRYKIIEKKQPVAFWCNPISGHNTLYWYLQNLGQGPELLIRYENEEAVDDSQLPKDRFSAERLKGVDSTLKIQPAELGDSAVYLCASRERTNSYEQYFGPGTRLTVT.

The rearrangement joins TRBV6-1 to TRBJ2-1, with 8 bases identical to TRBD1. With V trimmed by 2 bases and J by 10 bases, 7 bases remained unmatched. The germline V gene encodes CDR1 MNHNS and CDR2 SASEGT. The length of the CDR3 is 14 residues. The CDR3: CASSENQGAREQFF. In nucleotides, the CDR3 is TGTGCCAGCAGTGAAAACCAGGGGGCAAGGGAGCAGTTCTTC.

The V call is TRBV18, the J call TRBJ2-6; D unresolved. Trimming took 5 bases from V and 0 from J, leaving 11 bases between them. The CDR3 covers 16 residues. CDR1 KGHSH and CDR2 LQKENI come from the germline V gene. The CDR3 DNA reads TGTGCCAGCTCAACGTTCAGCGTCTCTGGGGCCAACGTCCTGACTTTC. Encoded protein: CASSTFSVSGANVLTF.

The chain joins TRBV11-2 to TRBJ2-6, with D possibly TRBD1 on 5 matching bases. This CDR3 has 15 amino acids. The germline V and J ends were trimmed by 6 bases and 8 bases, with 17 bases remaining between them. Germline V gives CDR1 SGHAT, CDR2 FQNNGV. CDR3 amino acids: CASSLQASESNVLTF. The CDR3 bases are TGTGCCAGCAGTCTACAGGCCTCTGAATCCAACGTCCTGACTTTC.

This clone was seen once. This chain joins TRBV7-8 and TRBJ2-5; D is possibly TRBD2 (5 bases). The germline V and J ends were trimmed by 3 bases and 3 bases, with 11 bases remaining between them. The CDR3 has 14 amino acids. Per germline, CDR1 SGHVS and CDR2 FQNEAQ. Written as DNA, the CDR3 is TGTGCCAGCAGCTTCCTGGGAGCAGAAGAGACCCAGTACTTC. It translates to CASSFLGAEETQYF.

This clone has a count of ten or more. The chain links TRBV11-2 to TRBJ2-7; weak D call: TRBD2 (6 bases). V lost 7 bases to trimming and J lost 7 bases, with 14 bases between them. CDR3 size: 12 residues. The germline gives CDR1 SGHAT, CDR2 FQNNGV. This CDR3 reads CASTRLDSEQYF. In DNA form, the CDR3 reads TGTGCCAGCACCCGACTAGATTCAGAGCAGTACTTC. Together with reference TRBV11-2 and TRBJ2-7, the CDR3 gives the full variable domain: EAGVAQSPRYKIIEKRQSVAFWCNPISGHATLYWYQQILGQGPKLLIQFQNNGVVDDSQLPKDRFSAERLKGVDSTLKIQPAKLEDSAVYLCASTRLDSEQYFGPGTRLTVT.

V gene TRBV19 combines with J gene TRBJ2-2, with TRBD2 matching 13 bases. There are 17 residues in the CDR3. V dropped 7 bases and J dropped 0; count of bases not matched to a gene: 5. Germline V gene sequence: CDR1 LNHDA, CDR2 SQIVND (reference sequence). The CDR3 DNA follows: TGTGCCAGTACTAAGGGACTAGCGGGGACGAACACCGGGGAGCTGTTTTTT. It specifies CASTKGLAGTNTGELFF.

V is TRBV5-4 and J is TRBJ1-2; 9 positions match TRBD1. This CDR3 is 15 amino acids long. The ends lost 4 bases at V and 6 bases at J; junction bases unmatched: 10. Per the germline V gene, CDR1 is SGHNT and CDR2 is YYREEE (reference sequence). CDR3 sequence (DNA): TGTGCCAGCAGCCCGGGCGGGACAGGGAGAGATGGCTACACCTTC. It is translated as CASSPGGTGRDGYTF.

This chain uses TRBV6-6 with TRBJ1-2; 8 bases are a match to TRBD1. J was trimmed by 2 bases and V by 1 base; bases with no gene match: 6. There are 16 residues in the CDR3. Germline lookup yields CDR1 MNHNY and CDR2 SVGAGI (reference sequence). CDR3 region: CASSYYAGGANYGYTF. As DNA, the CDR3 is TGTGCCAGCAGTTACTATGCAGGGGGCGCGAACTATGGCTACACCTTC.

CDR3 residues: CASSLERGGNGYNEQFF. The CDR3 DNA reads TGCGCCAGCAGCCTCGAGCGGGGAGGGAATGGCTACAATGAGCAGTTCTTC. The chain recombines TRBV5-1 with TRBJ2-1; 7 bases line up with TRBD2. With 4 bases clipped from V and 3 bases from J, the junction kept 13 bases outside the gene matches. The germline V gene has CDR1 SGHRS and CDR2 YFSETQ. The CDR3 covers 17 residues.

This clone was counted once. This chain links TRBV24-1 with TRBJ2-3; a possible D gene is TRBD2 (6 bases). Germline CDR1 is KGHDR and CDR2 is SFDVKD. The CDR3 totals 17 residues. Between the trimmed V and J ends, which lost 1 base and 4 bases, there was a span of 17 bases. CDR3 protein: CATSDFQGGVLADTQYF. CDR3 bases: TGTGCCACCAGTGATTTCCAGGGAGGTGTTTTGGCAGATACGCAGTATTTT.

V is TRBV30 and J is TRBJ2-3; tentatively, D is TRBD2 (6 bases). The CDR3 covers 16 residues. V gave up 2 bases and J gave up 1 base, with 16 bases separating them. Germline CDR1 and CDR2: GTSNPN and SVGIG (reference sequence). CDR3 sequence: CAWSPLTRKRTDTQYF. The DNA of the CDR3 is TGTGCCTGGAGTCCCTTGACTAGAAAACGCACAGATACGCAGTATTTT. Using reference TRBV30 and TRBJ2-3 for the parts outside the CDR3, the full variable domain is SQTIHQWPATLVQPVGSPLSLECTVEGTSNPNLYWYRQAAGRGLQLLFYSVGIGQISSEVPQNLSASRPQDRQFILSSKKLLLSDSGFYLCAWSPLTRKRTDTQYFGPGTRLTVL.

V and J are TRBV7-2 and TRBJ2-1; maybe TRBD2 (5 bases). Germline V gives CDR1 SGHTA, CDR2 FQGNSA. This CDR3 is built from 14 residues. Trimming left V 0 bases short and J 16 bases short, with 19 bases between. CDR3 amino acids: CASSLATSPRGRFF. CDR3 nucleotides: TGTGCCAGCAGCTTAGCGACTTCCCCCCGAGGGAGATTCTTC.

V usage is TRBV19 and J usage is TRBJ2-5; weak D call: TRBD1 (5 bases). The CDR3 runs 13 residues. Trimming shortened V by 1 base and J by 5 bases, and 8 bases separated the two germline ends. The germline gives CDR1 LNHDA, CDR2 SQIVND (reference sequence). The CDR3 DNA follows: TGTGCCAGTAGTATAGCCAGGGATGAGACCCAGTACTTC. Protein sequence: CASSIARDETQYF.

The chain has TRBV5-1 and TRBJ2-1; 14 nucleotides align to TRBD2. The CDR3 loop spans 17 amino acids. Germline CDR1 reads SGHRS; CDR2 reads YFSETQ. After removal of 1 base from V and 10 bases from J, the junction contained 10 bases not matched to a gene. The CDR3 nucleotides read TGCGCCAGCAGCTTGACCTCCGGGACTAGCGGGAGTAGCGAGCAGTTCTTC. As protein: CASSLTSGTSGSSEQFF.

V and J are TRBV5-1 and TRBJ1-1, with 10 bases lining up with TRBD1. Germline trimming cut 0 bases from V and 7 bases from J; bases unmatched to any gene: 6. The CDR3 covers 15 residues. Per the germline V gene, CDR1 is SGHRS and CDR2 is YFSETQ. CDR3 nucleotide sequence: TGCGCCAGCAGCTTGGACGGACAGGGGGGCCTTGAAGCTTTCTTT. Translation: CASSLDGQGGLEAFF. The variable domain in full, completed from reference TRBV5-1 and TRBJ1-1, reads KAGVTQTPRYLIKTRGQQVTLSCSPISGHRSVSWYQQTPGQGLQFLFEYFSETQRNKGNFPGRFSGRQFSNSRSEMNVSTLELGDSALYLCASSLDGQGGLEAFFGQGTRLTVV.

The chain has TRBV7-9 and TRBJ1-1, with 7 bases aligning to TRBD1. This CDR3 region has 13 residues. The germline V gene encodes CDR1 SEHNR and CDR2 FQNEAQ (reference sequence). With V trimmed by 5 bases and J by 5 bases, 5 bases remained unmatched. The CDR3 region has the DNA TGTGCCAGCAGCGAGACAGGGAATACTGAAGCTTTCTTT. Translated, it gives CASSETGNTEAFF.

V and J are TRBV5-5 and TRBJ2-2; 7 nucleotides line up with TRBD1. The CDR3 is 16 amino acids. In germline, CDR1 is SGHKS, CDR2 YYEKEE (reference sequence). After removal of 4 bases from V and 8 bases from J, the junction contained 14 bases not matched to a gene. The CDR3 spells CASSIPGQTSIGELFF. In DNA form, the CDR3 reads TGTGCCAGCAGCATCCCGGGACAGACCTCCATTGGGGAGCTGTTTTTT. The whole variable domain, remainder taken from reference TRBV5-5 and TRBJ2-2, is DAGVTQSPTHLIKTRGQQVTLRCSPISGHKSVSWYQQVLGQGPQFIFQYYEKEERGRGNFPDRFSARQFPNYSSELNVNALLLGDSALYLCASSIPGQTSIGELFFGEGSRLTVL.